This TCR beta chain was sequenced in a study of T-cell reconstitution after alpha-beta-depleted transplantation in children. Study results and limitations: Surviving thymic progenitors and recipient T cells were the source of high TCRbeta diversity at day 60 in some patients. Reports say that about two months after transplant, the alpha-beta T cells came out of several hundred graft clones that had expanded. Once a year had passed after transplant, T-cell counts and diversity came mostly from newly produced T cells.

As to this clonotype: Antigen: not known.

The germline V gene has CDR1 MDHEN and CDR2 SYDVKM. This CDR3 has 17 amino acids. Trimming took 2 bases from V and 5 from J; bases not matched to a gene: 13. Unique molecular identifiers were used in preparing the TCRbeta library. TCRdb itself ran the PCR reads through MiXCR, one entry per CDR3 protein. This sample has about 470,000 distinct CDR3 sequences, with about 40% found just once. This receptor was taken from a girl aged 2 to 10 with aplastic anemia, due to receive a stem cell transplant. This sample comprised PBMCs, obtained before TCRalphabeta/CD19-depleted stem cell transplant. The chain joins TRBV28 to TRBJ2-3, with 7 positions matching TRBD2. The CDR3 coding sequence is TGTGCCAGCAGTTTACGGGTGGGGCGGGAGTATCAAGATACGCAGTATTTT. Protein sequence: CASSLRVGREYQDTQYF.